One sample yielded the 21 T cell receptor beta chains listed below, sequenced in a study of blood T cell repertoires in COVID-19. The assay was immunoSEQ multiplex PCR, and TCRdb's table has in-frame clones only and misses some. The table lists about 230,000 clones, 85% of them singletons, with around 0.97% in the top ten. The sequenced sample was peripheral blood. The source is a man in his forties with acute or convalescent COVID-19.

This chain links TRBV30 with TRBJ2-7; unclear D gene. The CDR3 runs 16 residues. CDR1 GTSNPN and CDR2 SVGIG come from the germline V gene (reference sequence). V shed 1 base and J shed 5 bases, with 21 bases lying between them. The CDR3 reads CAWSAPTGFSLHEQYF. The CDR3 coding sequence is TGTGCCTGGAGTGCACCCACCGGATTTAGCTTACACGAGCAGTACTTC.

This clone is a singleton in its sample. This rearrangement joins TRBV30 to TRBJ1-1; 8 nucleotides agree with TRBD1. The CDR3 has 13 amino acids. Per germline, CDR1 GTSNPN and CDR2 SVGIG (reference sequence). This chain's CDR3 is CATSRQGPTEAFF. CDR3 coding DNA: TGTGCTACCTCTAGACAGGGGCCCACTGAAGCTTTCTTT.

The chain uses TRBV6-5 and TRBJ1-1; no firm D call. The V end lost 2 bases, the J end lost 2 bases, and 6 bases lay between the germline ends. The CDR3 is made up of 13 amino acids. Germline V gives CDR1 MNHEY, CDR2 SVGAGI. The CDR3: CASSYLGNTEAFF. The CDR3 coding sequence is TGTGCCAGCAGTTACCTAGGAAACACTGAAGCTTTCTTT.

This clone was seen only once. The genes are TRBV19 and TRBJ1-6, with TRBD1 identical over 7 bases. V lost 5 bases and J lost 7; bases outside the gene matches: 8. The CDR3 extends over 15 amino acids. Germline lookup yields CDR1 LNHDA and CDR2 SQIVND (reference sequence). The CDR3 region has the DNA TGTGCCAGTAGTCTCAGGACAGGTTACAATTCACCCCTCCACTTT. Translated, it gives CASSLRTGYNSPLHF.

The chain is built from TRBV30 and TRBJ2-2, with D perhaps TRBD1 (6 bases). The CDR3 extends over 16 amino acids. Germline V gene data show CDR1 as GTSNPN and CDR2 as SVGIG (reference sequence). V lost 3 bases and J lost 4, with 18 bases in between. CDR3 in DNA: TGTGCCTGGAGCGACAGGCTGAGCCGGGGCACCGGGGAGCTGTTTTTT. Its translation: CAWSDRLSRGTGELFF.

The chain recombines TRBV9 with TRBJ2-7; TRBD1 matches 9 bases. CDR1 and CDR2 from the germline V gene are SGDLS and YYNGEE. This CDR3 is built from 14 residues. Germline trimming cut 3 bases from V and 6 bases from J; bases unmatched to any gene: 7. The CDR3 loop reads CASSAGQGVSEQYF. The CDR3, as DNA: TGTGCCAGCAGCGCGGGACAGGGTGTTTCCGAGCAGTACTTC.

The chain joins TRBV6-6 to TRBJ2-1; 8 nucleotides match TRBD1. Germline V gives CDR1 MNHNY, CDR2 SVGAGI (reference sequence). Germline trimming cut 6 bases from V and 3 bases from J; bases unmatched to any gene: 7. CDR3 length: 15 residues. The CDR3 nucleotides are TGTGCCAGCAGGCGACAGGGGTCAGGCTACAATGAGCAGTTCTTC. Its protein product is CASRRQGSGYNEQFF.

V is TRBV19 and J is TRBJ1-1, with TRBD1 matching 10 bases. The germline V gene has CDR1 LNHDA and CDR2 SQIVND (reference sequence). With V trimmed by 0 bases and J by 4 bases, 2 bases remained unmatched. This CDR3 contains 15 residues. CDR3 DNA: TGTGCCAGTAGTATAGAGGGACAGGGGAGCACTGAAGCTTTCTTT. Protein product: CASSIEGQGSTEAFF. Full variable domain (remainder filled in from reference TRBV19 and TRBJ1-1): DGGITQSPKYLFRKEGQNVTLSCEQNLNHDAMYWYRQDPGQGLRLIYYSQIVNDFQKGDIAEGYSVSREKKESFPLTVTSAQKNPTAFYLCASSIEGQGSTEAFFGQGTRLTVV.

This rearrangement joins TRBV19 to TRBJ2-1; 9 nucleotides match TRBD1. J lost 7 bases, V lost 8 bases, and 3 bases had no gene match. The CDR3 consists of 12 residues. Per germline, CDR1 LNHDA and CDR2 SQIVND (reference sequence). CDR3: CASGTGMNEQFF. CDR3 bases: TGTGCCAGTGGGACAGGGATGAATGAGCAGTTCTTC.

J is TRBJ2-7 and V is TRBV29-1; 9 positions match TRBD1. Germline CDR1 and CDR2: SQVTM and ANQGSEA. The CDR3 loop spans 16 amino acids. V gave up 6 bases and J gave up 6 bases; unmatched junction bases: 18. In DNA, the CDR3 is TGCAGCGTAACAAAAACCCCCGGGACAGGGATTGGCGAGCAGTACTTC. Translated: CSVTKTPGTGIGEQYF.

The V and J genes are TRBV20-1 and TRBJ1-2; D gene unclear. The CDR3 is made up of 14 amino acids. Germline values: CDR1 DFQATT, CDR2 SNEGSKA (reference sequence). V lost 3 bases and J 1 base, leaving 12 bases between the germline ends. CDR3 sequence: CSASPPGNNYGYTF. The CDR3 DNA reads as TGCAGTGCTAGTCCTCCGGGGAATAACTATGGCTACACCTTC.

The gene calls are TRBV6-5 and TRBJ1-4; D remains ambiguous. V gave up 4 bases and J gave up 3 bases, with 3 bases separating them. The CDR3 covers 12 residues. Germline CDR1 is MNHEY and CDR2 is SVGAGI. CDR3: CASSSANEKLFF. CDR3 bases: TGTGCCAGCAGTTCGGCTAATGAAAAACTGTTTTTT.

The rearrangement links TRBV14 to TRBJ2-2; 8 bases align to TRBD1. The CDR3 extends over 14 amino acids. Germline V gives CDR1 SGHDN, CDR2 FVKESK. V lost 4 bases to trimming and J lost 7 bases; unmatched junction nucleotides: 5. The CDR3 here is CASSPRTGLGELFF. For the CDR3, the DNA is TGTGCCAGCAGCCCTAGGACAGGGCTCGGGGAGCTGTTTTTT.

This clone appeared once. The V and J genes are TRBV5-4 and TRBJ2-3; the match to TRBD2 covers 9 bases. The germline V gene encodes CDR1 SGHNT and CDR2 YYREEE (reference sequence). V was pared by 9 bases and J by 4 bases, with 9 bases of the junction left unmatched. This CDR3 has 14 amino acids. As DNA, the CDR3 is TGTGCCACCATCCGAGGCGGGGGGGCAGATACGCAGTATTTT. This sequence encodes CATIRGGGADTQYF.

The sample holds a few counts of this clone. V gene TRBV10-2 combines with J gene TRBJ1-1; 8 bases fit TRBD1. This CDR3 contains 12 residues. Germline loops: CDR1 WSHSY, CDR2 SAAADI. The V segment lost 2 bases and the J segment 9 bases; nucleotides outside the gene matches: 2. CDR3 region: CASSERTGKAFF. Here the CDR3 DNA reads TGCGCCAGCAGTGAGCGGACAGGGAAAGCTTTCTTT.

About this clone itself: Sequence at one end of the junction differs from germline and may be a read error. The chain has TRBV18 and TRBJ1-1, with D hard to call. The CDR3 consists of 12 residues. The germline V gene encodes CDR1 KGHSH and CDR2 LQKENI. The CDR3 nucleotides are TGTGCCAGCACACCGGTTGCGGGAGAAGCTTTCTTT. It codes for CASTPVAGEAFF.

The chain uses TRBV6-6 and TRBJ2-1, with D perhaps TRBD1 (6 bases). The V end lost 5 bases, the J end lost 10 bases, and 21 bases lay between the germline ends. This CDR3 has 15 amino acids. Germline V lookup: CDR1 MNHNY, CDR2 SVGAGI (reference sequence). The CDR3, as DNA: TGTGCCAGCAGTCTCGCCACAAACAGGGTCTGGGAGCAGTTCTTC. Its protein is CASSLATNRVWEQFF.

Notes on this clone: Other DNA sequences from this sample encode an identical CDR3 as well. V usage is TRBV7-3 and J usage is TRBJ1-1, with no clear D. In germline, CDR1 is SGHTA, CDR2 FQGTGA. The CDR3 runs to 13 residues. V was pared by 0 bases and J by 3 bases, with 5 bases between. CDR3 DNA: TGTGCCAGCAGCTTAACGGGAGACACTGAAGCTTTCTTT. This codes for CASSLTGDTEAFF.

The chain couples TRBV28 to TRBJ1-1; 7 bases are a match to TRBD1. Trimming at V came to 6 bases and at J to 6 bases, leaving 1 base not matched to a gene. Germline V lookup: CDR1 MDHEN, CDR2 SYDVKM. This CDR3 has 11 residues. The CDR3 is CASSRGAEAFF. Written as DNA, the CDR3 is TGTGCCAGCAGCAGGGGGGCTGAAGCTTTCTTT.

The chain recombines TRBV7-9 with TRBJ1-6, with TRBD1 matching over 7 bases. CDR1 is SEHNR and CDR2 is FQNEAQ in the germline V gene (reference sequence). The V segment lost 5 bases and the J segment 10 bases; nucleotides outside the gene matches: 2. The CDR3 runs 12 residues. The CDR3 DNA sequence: TGTGCCAGCAGCCACAGGGGATCACCCCTCCACTTT. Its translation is CASSHRGSPLHF.

CDR3 nucleotide sequence: TGTGCCAGCAGGTCCGGGAGGAATGAGCAGTTCTTC. This codes for CASRSGRNEQFF. This chain joins TRBV28 and TRBJ2-1; 7 bases map to TRBD2. This CDR3 is built from 12 residues. Trimming cost V 6 bases and J 7 bases; bases outside gene matches: 3. From germline, CDR1 is MDHEN and CDR2 SYDVKM. The variable domain in full, completed from reference TRBV28 and TRBJ2-1, reads DVKVTQSSRYLVKRTGEKVFLECVQDMDHENMFWYRQDPGLGLRLIYFSYDVKMKEKGDIPEGYSVSREKKERFSLILESASTNQTSMYLCASRSGRNEQFFGPGTRLTVL.